The rows below give T cell receptor beta chains drawn from one sample of a study of beta chain features in type 1 diabetes. Generated by immunoSEQ multiplex PCR, the TCRdb table keeps only in-frame clones and is missing some. The sample includes 330,000 or so clones, 10% to 15% of them seen just once. The specimen was naive CD4+ T cells from blood. These receptors all stem from a woman between 18 and 30 years old with type 1 diabetes. CDR3s include the opening cysteine and the closing phenylalanine or tryptophan. D genes are given only for firm matches. Only some rows state a clone size, as once, few, many or a class for expanded clones.

cdr3_nt cdr3_aa clone_size j_call v_call d_call
TGTGCCAGCAGTTCAAGAGCTAGCACAGATACGCAGTATTTT CASSSRASTDTQYF NA TRBJ2-3 TRBV27 NA
TGTGCCAGCAGCTCCGGGGGGGGCGCAGATACGCAGTATTTT CASSSGGGADTQYF few TRBJ2-3 TRBV7-9 TRBD2
TGTGCCAGCAGTTTCCTAGCGGGGAACAATGAGCAGTTCTTC CASSFLAGNNEQFF NA TRBJ2-1 TRBV28 TRBD2
TGTGCCAGCGGCCAGGGGCGGAGTGGGGAGACCCAGTACTTC CASGQGRSGETQYF few TRBJ2-5 TRBV6-5 NA
TGTGCCAGCAGCTTAGATAAGCCGCTTGAGCAGTTCTTC CASSLDKPLEQFF few TRBJ2-1 TRBV11-2 NA
TGTGCCAGCAGTCATCCCTCGGGTACGCAGTATTTT CASSHPSGTQYF NA TRBJ2-3 TRBV7-2 NA
TGTGCCAGCAGCCAGTCGGGACTAGCGGGAGGGAGGAACAATGAGCAGTTCTTC CASSQSGLAGGRNNEQFF few TRBJ2-1 TRBV4-2 TRBD2
TGTGCCAGCAGCCAAGGGACAGACAATCCCTACGAGCAGTACTTC CASSQGTDNPYEQYF NA TRBJ2-7 TRBV28 TRBD1
TGTGCCAGCAGCTTGCGGCGGGAGTCGAACATTCAGTACTTC CASSLRRESNIQYF few TRBJ2-4 TRBV7-9 TRBD2
TGTGCCAGCAGCGCACAGGGTCGGGAGACCCAGTACTTC CASSAQGRETQYF few TRBJ2-5 TRBV11-3 NA
TGCAGCGTCAGGAACCTAGCGGGAGATGGTACGCAGTATTTT CSVRNLAGDGTQYF few TRBJ2-3 TRBV29-1 TRBD2
TGTGCCAGCAGCTTACAGGGGATGGGCACAGATACGCAGTATTTT CASSLQGMGTDTQYF few TRBJ2-3 TRBV11-2 NA
TGTGCCAGCAGTCCCTATAATGAGCAGTTCTTC CASSPYNEQFF few TRBJ2-1 TRBV28 NA
TGTGCCAGCTCACCAGATCGGACAGCCAACATGAACACTGAAGCTTTCTTT CASSPDRTANMNTEAFF NA TRBJ1-1 TRBV18 NA
TGTGCCACCAGCAGAGTTACCTGGGCTAGCGGGAGGGCATACAATGAGCAGTTCTTC CATSRVTWASGRAYNEQFF few TRBJ2-1 TRBV15 TRBD2
TGTGCCAGCAGTTTATCTGCGGGGCGCACAGATACGCAGTATTTT CASSLSAGRTDTQYF few TRBJ2-3 TRBV27 NA
TGTGCCAGCACCAACTACCAATCCTACGAGCAGTACTTC CASTNYQSYEQYF few TRBJ2-7 TRBV7-2 NA
TGCAGCGTGAGGGTCGGACAGGGCGGTGAAGCTTTCTTT CSVRVGQGGEAFF few TRBJ1-1 TRBV29-1 TRBD1
TGTGCCACCACGGGTCCGGGGAGGGATACGCAGTATTTT CATTGPGRDTQYF NA TRBJ2-3 TRBV27 NA
TGTGCCAGCAGAGAAGGAGCGGATCCCAATGAGCAGTTCTTC CASREGADPNEQFF few TRBJ2-1 TRBV21-1 NA
TGTGCCAGCACCGGCGGGGGCTACTACAATGAGCAGTTCTTC CASTGGGYYNEQFF NA TRBJ2-1 TRBV28 NA
TGCGCCAGCAGCCAAGAAGTTGCGGGGAAAAAGTTCTATGGCTACACCTTC CASSQEVAGKKFYGYTF few TRBJ1-2 TRBV4-3 NA
TGTGCCTGGACCTCCCTAGTGGAGGGCTACACCTTC CAWTSLVEGYTF few TRBJ1-2 TRBV30 NA
TGTGCCGGTACGGGGACAGCTAACTATGGCTACACCTTC CAGTGTANYGYTF NA TRBJ1-2 TRBV30 TRBD1
TGTGCCAGTAGTATAGAAACAGGATCCTACGAGCAGTACTTC CASSIETGSYEQYF few TRBJ2-7 TRBV19 NA
TGTGCCAGCAGTCGATCATACTTGTCTGAGGGCCAAGCTTTCTTT CASSRSYLSEGQAFF NA TRBJ1-1 TRBV7-9 NA
TGTGCCAGCAGCTCAGGGGGAGAGACAGATACGCAGTATTTT CASSSGGETDTQYF NA TRBJ2-3 TRBV5-4 TRBD1
TGTGCCAGCAGCTTGCAACCCACGGGGACGCAGTATTTT CASSLQPTGTQYF few TRBJ2-3 TRBV5-4 NA
TGTGCCAGCCGCTCGACAGGGGGGTCGTACGAGCAGTACTTC CASRSTGGSYEQYF NA TRBJ2-7 TRBV19 TRBD1